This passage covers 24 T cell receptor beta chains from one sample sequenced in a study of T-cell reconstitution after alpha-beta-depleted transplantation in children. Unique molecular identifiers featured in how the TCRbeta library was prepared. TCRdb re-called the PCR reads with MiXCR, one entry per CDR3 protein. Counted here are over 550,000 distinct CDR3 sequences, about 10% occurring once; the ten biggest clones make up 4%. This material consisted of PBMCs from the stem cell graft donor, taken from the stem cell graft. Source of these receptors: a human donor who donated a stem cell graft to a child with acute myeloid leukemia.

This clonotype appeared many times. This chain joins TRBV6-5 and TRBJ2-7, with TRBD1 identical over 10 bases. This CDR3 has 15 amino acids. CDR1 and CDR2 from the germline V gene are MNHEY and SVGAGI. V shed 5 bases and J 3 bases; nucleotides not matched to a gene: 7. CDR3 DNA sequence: TGTGCCAGCAGTCCCTCCGGGACAGGGGACTACGAGCAGTACTTC. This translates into CASSPSGTGDYEQYF.

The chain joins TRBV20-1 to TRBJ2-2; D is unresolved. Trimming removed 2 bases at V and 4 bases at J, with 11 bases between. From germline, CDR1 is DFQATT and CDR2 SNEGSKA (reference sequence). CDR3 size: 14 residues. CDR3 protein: CSARLILGTGELFF. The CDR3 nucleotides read TGCAGTGCTAGACTCATCTTGGGCACCGGGGAGCTGTTTTTT.

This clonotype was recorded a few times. The DNA for the CDR3 is TGTGCCAGCAGTGCCTCCAGTGAGACCCAGTACTTC. It encodes CASSASSETQYF. The chain is built from TRBV6-2 or TRBV6-3 and TRBJ2-5, with D unclear. Trimming pared 5 bases from V and 5 bases from J, leaving 9 bases between. The V gene's germline CDR1 is MNHEY and CDR2 SVGEGT. The CDR3 runs to 12 residues.

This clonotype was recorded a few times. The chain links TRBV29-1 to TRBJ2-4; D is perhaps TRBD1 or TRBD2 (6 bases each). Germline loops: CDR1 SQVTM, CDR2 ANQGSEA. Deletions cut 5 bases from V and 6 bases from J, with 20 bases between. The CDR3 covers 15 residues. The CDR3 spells CSVSMRGAERNIQYF. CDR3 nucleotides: TGCAGCGTTTCAATGAGGGGGGCGGAAAGAAACATTCAGTACTTC.

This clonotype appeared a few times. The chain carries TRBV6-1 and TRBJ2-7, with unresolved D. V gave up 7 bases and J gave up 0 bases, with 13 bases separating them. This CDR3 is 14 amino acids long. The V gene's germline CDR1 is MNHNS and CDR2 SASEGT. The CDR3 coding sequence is TGTGCCAGCACCCGCTCGTTAAACTCCTACGAGCAGTACTTC. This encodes CASTRSLNSYEQYF.

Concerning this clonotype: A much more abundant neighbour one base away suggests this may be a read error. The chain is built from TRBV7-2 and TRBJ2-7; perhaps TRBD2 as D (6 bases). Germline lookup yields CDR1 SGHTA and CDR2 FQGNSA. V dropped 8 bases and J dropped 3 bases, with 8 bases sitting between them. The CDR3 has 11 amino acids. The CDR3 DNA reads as TGTGCCAGCGGGCGGGACTACGAGCAGTACTTC. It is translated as CASGRDYEQYF. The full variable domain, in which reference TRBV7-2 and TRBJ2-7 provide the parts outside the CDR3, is GAGVSQSPSNKVTEKGKDVELRCDPISGHTALYWYRQSLGQGLEFLIYFQGNSAPDKSGLPSDRFSAERTGGSVSTLTIQRTQQEDSAVYLCASGRDYEQYFGPGTRLTVT.

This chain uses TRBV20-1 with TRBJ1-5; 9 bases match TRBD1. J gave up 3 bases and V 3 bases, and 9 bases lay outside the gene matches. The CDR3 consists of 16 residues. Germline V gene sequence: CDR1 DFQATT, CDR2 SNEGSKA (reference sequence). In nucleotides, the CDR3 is TGCAGTGCTAGGAGTGTGACAGGGGGGAACAATCAGCCCCAGCATTTT. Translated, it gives CSARSVTGGNNQPQHF.

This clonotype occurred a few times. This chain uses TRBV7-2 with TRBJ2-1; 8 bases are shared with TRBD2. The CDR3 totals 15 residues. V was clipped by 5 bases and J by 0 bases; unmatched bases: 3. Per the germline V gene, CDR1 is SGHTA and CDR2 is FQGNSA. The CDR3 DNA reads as TGTGCCAGCAGCATCGGGACTAGCTCCTACAATGAGCAGTTCTTC. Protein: CASSIGTSSYNEQFF.

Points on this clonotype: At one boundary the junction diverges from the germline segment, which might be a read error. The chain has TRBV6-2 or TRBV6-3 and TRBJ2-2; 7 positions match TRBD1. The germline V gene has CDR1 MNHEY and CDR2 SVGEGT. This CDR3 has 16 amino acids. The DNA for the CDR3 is TGTGCCAGCAGTTCTTTTGGGACAGCGAACACCGGGGAGCCGTTTTTT. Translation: CASSSFGTANTGEPFF.

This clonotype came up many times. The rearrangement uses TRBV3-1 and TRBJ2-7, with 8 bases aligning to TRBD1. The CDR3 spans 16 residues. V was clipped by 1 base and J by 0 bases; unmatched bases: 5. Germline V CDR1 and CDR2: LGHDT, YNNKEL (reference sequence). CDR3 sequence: CASSQGFGQGSYEQYF. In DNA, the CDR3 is TGTGCCAGCAGCCAAGGTTTTGGACAGGGCTCCTACGAGCAGTACTTC.

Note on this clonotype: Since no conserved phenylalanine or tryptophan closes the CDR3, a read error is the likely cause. The CDR3: CASSFSGDYNSPLHS. For the CDR3, the DNA is TGCGCCAGCAGCTTCTCGGGGGATTATAATTCACCCCTCCACTCT. This sequence joins TRBV5-1 and TRBJ1-6; tentatively, D is TRBD1 (5 bases). V shed 2 bases and J shed 4 bases, with 10 bases lying between them. This CDR3 is 15 amino acids long. Germline V gene sequence: CDR1 SGHRS, CDR2 YFSETQ.

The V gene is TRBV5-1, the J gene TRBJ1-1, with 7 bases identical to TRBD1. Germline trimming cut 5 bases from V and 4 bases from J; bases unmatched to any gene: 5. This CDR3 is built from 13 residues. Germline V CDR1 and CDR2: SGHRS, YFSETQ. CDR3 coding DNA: TGCGCCAGCAGATCTCAGGGGGGCACTGAAGCTTTCTTT. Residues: CASRSQGGTEAFF.

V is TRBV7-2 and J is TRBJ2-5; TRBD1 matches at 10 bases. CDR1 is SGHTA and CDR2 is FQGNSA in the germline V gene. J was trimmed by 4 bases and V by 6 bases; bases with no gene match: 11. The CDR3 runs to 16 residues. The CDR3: CASSLRRQGAGETQYF. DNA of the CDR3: TGTGCCAGCAGTCTTCGTCGACAGGGGGCGGGAGAGACCCAGTACTTC.

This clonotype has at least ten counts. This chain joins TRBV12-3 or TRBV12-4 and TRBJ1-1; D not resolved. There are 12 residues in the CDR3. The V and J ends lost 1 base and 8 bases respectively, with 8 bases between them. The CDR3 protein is CASSLVRGEAFF. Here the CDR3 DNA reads TGTGCCAGCAGTTTAGTGCGTGGGGAAGCTTTCTTT.

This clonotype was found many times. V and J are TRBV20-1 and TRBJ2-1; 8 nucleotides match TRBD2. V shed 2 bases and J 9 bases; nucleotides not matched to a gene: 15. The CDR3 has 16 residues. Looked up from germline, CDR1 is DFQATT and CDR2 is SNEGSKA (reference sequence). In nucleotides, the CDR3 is TGCAGTGCTAGATCCCTCGGCGGGAGGAACTTCCCTGAGCAGTTCTTC. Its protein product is CSARSLGGRNFPEQFF.

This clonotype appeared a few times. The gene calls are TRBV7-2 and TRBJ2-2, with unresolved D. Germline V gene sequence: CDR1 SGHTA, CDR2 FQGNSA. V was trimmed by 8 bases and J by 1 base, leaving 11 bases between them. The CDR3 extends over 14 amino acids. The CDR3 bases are TGTGCCAGCGGAGCCGTATTGAACACCGGGGAGCTGTTTTTT. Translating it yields CASGAVLNTGELFF.

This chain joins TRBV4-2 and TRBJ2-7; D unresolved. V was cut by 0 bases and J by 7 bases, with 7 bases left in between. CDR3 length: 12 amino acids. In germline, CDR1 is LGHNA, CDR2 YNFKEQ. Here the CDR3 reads CASSQESWEQYF. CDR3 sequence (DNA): TGTGCCAGCAGCCAAGAATCATGGGAGCAGTACTTC.

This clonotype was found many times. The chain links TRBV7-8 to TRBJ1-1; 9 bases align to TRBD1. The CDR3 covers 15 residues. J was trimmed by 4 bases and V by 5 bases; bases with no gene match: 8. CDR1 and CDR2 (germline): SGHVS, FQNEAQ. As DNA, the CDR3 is TGTGCCAGCAGCCGGGTACAGGGGGCGGGCACTGAAGCTTTCTTT. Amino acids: CASSRVQGAGTEAFF.

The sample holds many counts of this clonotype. The CDR3 nucleotides read TGTGCCAGCAGTCCCAGAGGGGGCAACACCGGGGAGCTGTTTTTT. This sequence encodes CASSPRGGNTGELFF. The rearrangement joins TRBV12-3 or TRBV12-4 to TRBJ2-2; 7 bases align to TRBD1. CDR3 length: 15 residues. Losses at the gene ends were 5 bases for V and 2 bases for J; bases not matched to a gene: 5.

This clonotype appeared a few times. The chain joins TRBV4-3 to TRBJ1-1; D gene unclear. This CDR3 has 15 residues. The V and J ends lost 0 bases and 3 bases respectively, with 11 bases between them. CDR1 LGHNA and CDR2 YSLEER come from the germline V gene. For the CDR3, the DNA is TGCGCCAGCAGCCAAGATTCTCACACGGACACTGAAGCTTTCTTT. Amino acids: CASSQDSHTDTEAFF.

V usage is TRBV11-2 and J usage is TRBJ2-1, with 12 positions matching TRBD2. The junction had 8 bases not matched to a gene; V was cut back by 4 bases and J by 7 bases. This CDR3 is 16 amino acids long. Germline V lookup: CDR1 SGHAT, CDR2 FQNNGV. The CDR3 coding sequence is TGTGCCAGCAGCTCCAGACTAGCGGGAGTCTGGAATGAGCAGTTCTTC. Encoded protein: CASSSRLAGVWNEQFF. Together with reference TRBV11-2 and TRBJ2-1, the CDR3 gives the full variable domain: EAGVAQSPRYKIIEKRQSVAFWCNPISGHATLYWYQQILGQGPKLLIQFQNNGVVDDSQLPKDRFSAERLKGVDSTLKIQPAKLEDSAVYLCASSSRLAGVWNEQFFGPGTRLTVL.

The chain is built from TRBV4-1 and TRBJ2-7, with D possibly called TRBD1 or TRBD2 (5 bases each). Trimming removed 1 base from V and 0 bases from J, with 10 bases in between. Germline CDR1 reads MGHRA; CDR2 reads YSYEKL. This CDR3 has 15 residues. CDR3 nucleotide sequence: TGCGCCAGCAGCCAAGTCTCAGGGAGCTCCTACGAGCAGTACTTC. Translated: CASSQVSGSSYEQYF.

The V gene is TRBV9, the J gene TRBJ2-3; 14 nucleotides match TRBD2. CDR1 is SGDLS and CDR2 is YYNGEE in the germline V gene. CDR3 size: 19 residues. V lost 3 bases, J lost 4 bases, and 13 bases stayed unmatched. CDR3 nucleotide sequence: TGTGCCAGCAGCGCCCTATCCGGGACTAGCGGGAGAAAGGCAGATACGCAGTATTTT. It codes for CASSALSGTSGRKADTQYF.

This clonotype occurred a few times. The CDR3 DNA is TGTGCCAGCAGAGACAGATTCGGACTAGCGGGAGAAGAGACCCAGTACTTC. Translating gives CASRDRFGLAGEETQYF. The rearrangement links TRBV6-2 or TRBV6-3 to TRBJ2-5; 13 nucleotides match TRBD2. The CDR3 runs to 17 residues. J was trimmed by 3 bases and V by 6 bases; bases with no gene match: 10. Germline V gene sequence: CDR1 MNHEY, CDR2 SVGEGT.